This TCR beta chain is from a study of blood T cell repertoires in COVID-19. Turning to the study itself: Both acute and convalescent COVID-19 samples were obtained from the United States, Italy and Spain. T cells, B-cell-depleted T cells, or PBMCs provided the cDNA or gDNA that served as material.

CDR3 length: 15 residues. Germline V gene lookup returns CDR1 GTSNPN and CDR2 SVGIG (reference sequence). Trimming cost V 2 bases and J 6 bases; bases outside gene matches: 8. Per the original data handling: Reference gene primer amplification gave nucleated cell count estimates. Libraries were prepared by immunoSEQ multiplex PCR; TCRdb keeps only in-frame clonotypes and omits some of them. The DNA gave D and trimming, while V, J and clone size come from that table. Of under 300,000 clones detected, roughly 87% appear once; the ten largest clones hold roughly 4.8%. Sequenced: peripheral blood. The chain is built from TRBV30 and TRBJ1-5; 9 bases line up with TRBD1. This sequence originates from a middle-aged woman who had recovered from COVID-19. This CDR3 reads CAWSTGTGGGQPQHF. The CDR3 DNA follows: TGTGCCTGGAGTACAGGAACAGGGGGCGGTCAGCCCCAGCATTTT.